These 9 T cell receptor beta chains originate from one sample sequenced in a study of OX40 agonist ivuxolimab in advanced cancers. Profiled with immunoSEQ multiplex PCR; TCRdb holds only in-frame clones, not every one. The data show 50,000 to 80,000 clones, 91% seen once. Material: CD4+ or CD8+ T cells sorted from blood, obtained in a trial of the OX40 agonist ivuxolimab. Every receptor here comes from an adult with an advanced solid tumor such as melanoma, head and neck, liver or kidney cancer.

The genes are TRBV7-2 and TRBJ2-1; 9 nucleotides agree with TRBD2. Germline loops: CDR1 SGHTA, CDR2 FQGNSA. The J segment lost 7 bases and the V segment lost 8 bases, leaving 9 bases of the junction unmatched. This CDR3 has 14 residues. The CDR3 DNA follows: TGTGCCAGCCGGCTAGCGGGGAGTGGTAATGAGCAGTTCTTC. Translation gives CASRLAGSGNEQFF.

The genes are TRBV14 and TRBJ2-7; 7 nucleotides align to TRBD1. CDR1 and CDR2 from the germline V gene are SGHDN and FVKESK. The CDR3 loop spans 16 amino acids. Unmatched junction bases numbered 12, after V lost 2 bases and J lost 5 bases. This CDR3 reads CASSQRGPWQGHEQYF. Written as DNA, the CDR3 is TGTGCCAGCAGCCAAAGGGGGCCATGGCAGGGCCACGAGCAGTACTTC. Based on the CDR3 plus reference TRBV14 and TRBJ2-7, the full variable domain is EAGVTQFPSHSVIEKGQTVTLRCDPISGHDNLYWYRRVMGKEIKFLLHFVKESKQDESGMPNNRFLAERTGGTYSTLKVQPAELEDSGVYFCASSQRGPWQGHEQYFGPGTRLTVT.

The CDR3, as DNA: TGTGCCAGTAGTATAGGGGGACGTGGCGGGGAGCTGTTTTTT. Protein: CASSIGGRGGELFF. This chain links TRBV19 with TRBJ2-2; the D call may be TRBD1 or TRBD2 (5 bases each). Germline-derived CDR1 and CDR2 are LNHDA and SQIVND (reference sequence). The germline V and J ends were trimmed by 1 base and 7 bases, with 10 bases remaining between them. The CDR3 sequence is 14 residues long.

This sequence joins TRBV9 and TRBJ2-5; TRBD2 aligns across 12 bases. The CDR3 covers 18 residues. Per germline, CDR1 SGDLS and CDR2 YYNGEE. With 2 bases clipped from V and 5 bases from J, the junction kept 13 bases outside the gene matches. The CDR3 loop is CASSVGVPSGRALETQYF. The DNA for the CDR3 is TGTGCCAGCAGCGTTGGGGTCCCTAGCGGGAGGGCCCTTGAGACCCAGTACTTC.

This sequence joins TRBV7-8 and TRBJ1-4; D is perhaps TRBD1 (6 bases). The CDR3 consists of 16 residues. Germline values: CDR1 SGHVS, CDR2 FQNEAQ. The V gene lost 7 bases and the J gene lost 1 base, with 16 bases spanning the gap. The CDR3 loop is CASTQRRGGTNEKLFF. The CDR3, as DNA: TGTGCCAGCACCCAGCGCAGAGGGGGAACTAATGAAAAACTGTTTTTT.

The V gene is TRBV11-2, the J gene TRBJ2-3; tentatively, D is TRBD1 or TRBD2 (6 bases each). Per germline, CDR1 SGHAT and CDR2 FQNNGV. This CDR3 comprises 15 residues. V lost 1 base to trimming and J lost 4 bases, with 12 bases between them. CDR3 in amino acids: CASSLVKEGADTQYF. As DNA, the CDR3 is TGTGCCAGCAGCTTAGTTAAGGAGGGGGCAGATACGCAGTATTTT.

This clone was counted a single time. The chain joins TRBV2 to TRBJ1-6; D not certain. Germline values: CDR1 SNHLY, CDR2 FYNNEI. The CDR3 runs to 13 residues. Deletions cut 4 bases from V and 13 bases from J, with 14 bases between. CDR3 protein: CASSGTDISPLHF. In nucleotides, the CDR3 is TGTGCCAGCAGTGGTACAGACATTTCCCCCCTCCACTTT.

J is TRBJ1-2 and V is TRBV27; D is uncertain. From germline, CDR1 is MNHEY and CDR2 SMNVEV (reference sequence). Between the trimmed V and J ends, which lost 6 bases and 4 bases, there was a span of 21 bases. There are 16 residues in the CDR3. The CDR3 sequence is CASSRRAAVPGYGYTF. CDR3 nucleotide sequence: TGTGCCAGCAGCCGTCGGGCGGCCGTGCCCGGCTATGGCTACACCTTC.

The chain is built from TRBV7-2 and TRBJ2-2; D is unclear. CDR1 and CDR2 from the germline V gene are SGHTA and FQGNSA. The V and J ends lost 11 bases and 4 bases respectively, with 14 bases between them. This CDR3 is 13 amino acids long. CDR3 DNA: TGTGCCGTCGACTTCCGCGGCACCGGGGAGCTGTTTTTT. Translated, it gives CAVDFRGTGELFF.